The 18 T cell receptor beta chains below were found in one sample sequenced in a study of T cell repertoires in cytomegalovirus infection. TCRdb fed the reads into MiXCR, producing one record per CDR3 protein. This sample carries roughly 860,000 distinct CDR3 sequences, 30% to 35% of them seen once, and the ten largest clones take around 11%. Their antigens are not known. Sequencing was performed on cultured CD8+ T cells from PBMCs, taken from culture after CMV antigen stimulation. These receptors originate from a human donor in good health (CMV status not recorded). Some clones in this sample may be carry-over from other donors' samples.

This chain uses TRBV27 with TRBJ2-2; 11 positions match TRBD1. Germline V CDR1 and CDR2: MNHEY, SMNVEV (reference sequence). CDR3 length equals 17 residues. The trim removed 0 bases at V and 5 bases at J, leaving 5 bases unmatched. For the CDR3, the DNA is TGTGCCAGCAGTTTATCCAGGACAGGGGGCGGTACCGGGGAGCTGTTTTTT. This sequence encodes CASSLSRTGGGTGELFF.

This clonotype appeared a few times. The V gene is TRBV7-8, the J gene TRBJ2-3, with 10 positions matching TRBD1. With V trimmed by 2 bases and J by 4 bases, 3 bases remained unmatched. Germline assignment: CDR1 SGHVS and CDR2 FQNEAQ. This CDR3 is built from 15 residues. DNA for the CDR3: TGTGCCAGCAGCTTAAGACAGGGGGCGGCAGATACGCAGTATTTT. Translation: CASSLRQGAADTQYF.

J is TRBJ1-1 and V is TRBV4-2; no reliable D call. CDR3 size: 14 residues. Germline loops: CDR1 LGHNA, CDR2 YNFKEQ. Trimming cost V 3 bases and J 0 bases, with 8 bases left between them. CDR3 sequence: CASSHFSMNTEAFF. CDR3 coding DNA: TGTGCCAGCAGCCATTTCAGCATGAACACTGAAGCTTTCTTT.

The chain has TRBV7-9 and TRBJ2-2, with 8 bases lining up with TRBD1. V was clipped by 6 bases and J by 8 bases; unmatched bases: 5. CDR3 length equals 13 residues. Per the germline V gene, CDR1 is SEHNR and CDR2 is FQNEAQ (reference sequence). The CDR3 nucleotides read TGTGCCAGCAGTCAGGGGGCGTCTGGGGAGCTGTTTTTT. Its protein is CASSQGASGELFF. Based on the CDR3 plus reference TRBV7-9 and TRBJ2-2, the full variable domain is DTGVSQNPRHKITKRGQNVTFRCDPISEHNRLYWYRQTLGQGPEFLTYFQNEAQLEKSRLLSDRFSAERPKGSFSTLEIQRTEQGDSAMYLCASSQGASGELFFGEGSRLTVL.

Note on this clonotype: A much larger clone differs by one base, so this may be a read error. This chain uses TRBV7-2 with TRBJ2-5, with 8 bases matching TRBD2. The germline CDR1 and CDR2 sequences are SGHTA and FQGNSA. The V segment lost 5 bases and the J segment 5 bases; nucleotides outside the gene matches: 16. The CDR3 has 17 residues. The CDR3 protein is CASSIPVAGSPRETQYF. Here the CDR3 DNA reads TGTGCCAGCAGCATACCGGTAGCGGGGTCTCCCAGGGAGACCCAGTACTTC.

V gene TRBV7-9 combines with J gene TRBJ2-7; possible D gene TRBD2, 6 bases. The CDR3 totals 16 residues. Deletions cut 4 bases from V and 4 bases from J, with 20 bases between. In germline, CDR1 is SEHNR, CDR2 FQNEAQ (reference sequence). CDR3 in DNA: TGTGCCAGCAGCTCACCGGGACCCCAGGCGGGGTACGAGCAGTACGTC. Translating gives CASSSPGPQAGYEQYV.

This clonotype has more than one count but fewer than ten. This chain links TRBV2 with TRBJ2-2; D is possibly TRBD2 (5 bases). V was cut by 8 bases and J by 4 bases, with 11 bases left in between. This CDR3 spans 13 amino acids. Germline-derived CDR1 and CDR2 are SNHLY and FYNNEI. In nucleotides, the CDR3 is TGTGCCAGCTCGGGGTATGGCACCGGGGAGCTGTTTTTT. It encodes CASSGYGTGELFF.

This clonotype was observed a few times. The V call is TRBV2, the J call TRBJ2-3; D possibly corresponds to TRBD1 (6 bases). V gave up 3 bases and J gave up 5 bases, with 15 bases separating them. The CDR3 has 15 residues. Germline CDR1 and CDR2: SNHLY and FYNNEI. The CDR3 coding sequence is TGTGCCAGCAGTGACCTCAGGGGTGTCCAAGATACGCAGTATTTT. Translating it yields CASSDLRGVQDTQYF.

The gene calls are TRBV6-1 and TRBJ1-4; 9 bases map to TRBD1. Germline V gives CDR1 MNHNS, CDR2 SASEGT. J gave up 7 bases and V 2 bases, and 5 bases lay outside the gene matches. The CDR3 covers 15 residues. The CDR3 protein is CASSEPDRGIEKLFF. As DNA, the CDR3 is TGTGCCAGCAGTGAACCGGACAGGGGAATTGAAAAACTGTTTTTT.

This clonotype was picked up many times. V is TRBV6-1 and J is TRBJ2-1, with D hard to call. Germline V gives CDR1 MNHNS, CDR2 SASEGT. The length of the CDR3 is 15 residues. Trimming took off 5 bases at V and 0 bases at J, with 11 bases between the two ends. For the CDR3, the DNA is TGTGCCAGCAGTATAGGGTGGAGCTCCTACAATGAGCAGTTCTTC. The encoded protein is CASSIGWSSYNEQFF.

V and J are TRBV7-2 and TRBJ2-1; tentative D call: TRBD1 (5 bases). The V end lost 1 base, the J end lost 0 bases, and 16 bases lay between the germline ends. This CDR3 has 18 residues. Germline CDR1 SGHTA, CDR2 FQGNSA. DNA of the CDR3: TGTGCCAGCAGCTTAGGCCCAAGACAGTCAAGCTCCTACAATGAGCAGTTCTTC. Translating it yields CASSLGPRQSSSYNEQFF. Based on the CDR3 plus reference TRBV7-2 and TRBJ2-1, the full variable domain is GAGVSQSPSNKVTEKGKDVELRCDPISGHTALYWYRQSLGQGLEFLIYFQGNSAPDKSGLPSDRFSAERTGGSVSTLTIQRTQQEDSAVYLCASSLGPRQSSSYNEQFFGPGTRLTVL.

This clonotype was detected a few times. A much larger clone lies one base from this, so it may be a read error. The CDR3 spells CASSMGQRNQPQHF. DNA for the CDR3: TGTGCCAGCAGCATGGGACAGCGCAATCAGCCCCAGCATTTT. V and J are TRBV9 and TRBJ1-5, with TRBD1 identical over 7 bases. Per germline, CDR1 SGDLS and CDR2 YYNGEE. J gave up 2 bases and V 4 bases, and 3 bases lay outside the gene matches. This CDR3 contains 14 residues.

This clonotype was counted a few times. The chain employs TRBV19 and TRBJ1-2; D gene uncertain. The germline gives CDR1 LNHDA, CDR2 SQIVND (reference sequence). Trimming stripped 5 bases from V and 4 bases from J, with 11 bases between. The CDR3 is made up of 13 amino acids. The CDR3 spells CASSPQDTYGYTF. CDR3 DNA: TGTGCCAGTAGTCCTCAAGACACCTATGGCTACACCTTC.

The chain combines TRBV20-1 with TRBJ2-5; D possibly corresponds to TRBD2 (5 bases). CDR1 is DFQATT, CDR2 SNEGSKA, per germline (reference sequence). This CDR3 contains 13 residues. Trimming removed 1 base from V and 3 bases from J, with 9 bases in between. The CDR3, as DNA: TGCAGTGCTAGAGCCCCACTAGAAGAGACCCAGTACTTC. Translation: CSARAPLEETQYF.

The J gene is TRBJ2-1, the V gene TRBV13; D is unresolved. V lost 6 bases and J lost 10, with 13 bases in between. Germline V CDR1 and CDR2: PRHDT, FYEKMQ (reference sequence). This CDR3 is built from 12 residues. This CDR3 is CASSPYRREQFF. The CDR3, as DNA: TGTGCCAGCAGTCCGTATCGGAGAGAGCAGTTCTTC.

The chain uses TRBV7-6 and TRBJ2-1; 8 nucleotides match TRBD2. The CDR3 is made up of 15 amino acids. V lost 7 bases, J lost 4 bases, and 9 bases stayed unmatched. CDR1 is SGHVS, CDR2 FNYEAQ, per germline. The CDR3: CASNPWSGGYNEQFF. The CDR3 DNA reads TGTGCCAGCAACCCCTGGTCGGGGGGGTACAATGAGCAGTTCTTC.

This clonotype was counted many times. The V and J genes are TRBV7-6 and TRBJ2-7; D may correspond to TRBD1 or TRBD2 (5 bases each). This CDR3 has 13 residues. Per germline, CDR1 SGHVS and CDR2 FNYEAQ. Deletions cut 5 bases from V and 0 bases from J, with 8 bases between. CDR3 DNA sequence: TGTGCCAGCAGCCGAGGGACCTCCTACGAGCAGTACGTC. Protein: CASSRGTSYEQYV.

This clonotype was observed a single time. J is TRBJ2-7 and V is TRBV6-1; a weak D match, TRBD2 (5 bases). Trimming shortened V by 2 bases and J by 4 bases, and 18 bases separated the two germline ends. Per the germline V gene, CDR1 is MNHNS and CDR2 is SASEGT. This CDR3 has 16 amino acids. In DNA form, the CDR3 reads TGTGCCAGCAGTGAACAGGATCGGGGAGCCCATTACGAGCAGTACGTC. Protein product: CASSEQDRGAHYEQYV.